The T cell receptor (beta chain) under discussion was sequenced for a study of siplizumab effects on memory and regulatory T cells. Germline values: CDR1 SNHLY, CDR2 FYNNEI. CDR3 length equals 12 residues. V was cut by 6 bases and J by 5 bases, with 8 bases left in between. A remark on this clone: What it recognizes is unknown.

Per-sample assaying covered 85,000 to 100,000 TCR templates. The table came from immunoSEQ multiplex PCR; TCRdb's copy has only in-frame clones and leaves some out. This table has tens of thousands of clones, 93% appearing once. Study results and caveats: Naive T cells, seemingly more diverse than memory cells, seemed major alloresponse contributors.

The chain is built from TRBV2 and TRBJ2-4; D gene uncertain. This receptor was obtained from a human donor in good health. Sequenced sample: CD8+ T cells sorted from blood. The CDR3 loop reads CASRLGQNIQYF. The DNA of the CDR3 is TGTGCCAGCAGACTGGGCCAAAACATTCAGTACTTC. Combining the CDR3 with reference TRBV2 and TRBJ2-4 gives the whole variable domain EPEVTQTPSHQVTQMGQEVILRCVPISNHLYFYWYRQILGQKVEFLVSFYNNEISEKSEIFDDQFSVERPDGSNFTLKIRSTKLEDSAMYFCASRLGQNIQYFGAGTRLSVL.